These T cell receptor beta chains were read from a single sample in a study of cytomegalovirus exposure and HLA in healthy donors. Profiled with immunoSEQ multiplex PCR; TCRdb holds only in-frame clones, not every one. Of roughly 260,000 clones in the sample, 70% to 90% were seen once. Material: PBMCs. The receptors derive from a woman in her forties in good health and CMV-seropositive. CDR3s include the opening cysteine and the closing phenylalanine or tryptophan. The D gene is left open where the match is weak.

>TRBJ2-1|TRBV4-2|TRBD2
CATRGLARNEQFF
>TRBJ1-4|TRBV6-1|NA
CASRKDRATNEKLFF
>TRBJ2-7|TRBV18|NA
CASSPGSSYEQYF
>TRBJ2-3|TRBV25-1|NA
CASSEWRTGSDTQYF
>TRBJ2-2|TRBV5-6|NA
CASSWVTGSTGELFF
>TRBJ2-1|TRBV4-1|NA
CASSQEGRDLYNEQFF
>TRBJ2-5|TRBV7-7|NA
CASSLAGAETQYF
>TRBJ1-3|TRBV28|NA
CASSMSISGFSGNTIYF
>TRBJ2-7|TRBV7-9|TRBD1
CASSRRTGNEQYF
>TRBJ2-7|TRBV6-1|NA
CASSEEHGFEQYF
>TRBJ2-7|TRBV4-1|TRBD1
CASSHLGTGNYEQYF
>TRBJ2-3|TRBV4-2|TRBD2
CASSQDFMVAGEDTQYF
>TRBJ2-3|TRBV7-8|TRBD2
CASSFSRAGAPTDTQYF
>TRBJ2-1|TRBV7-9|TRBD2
CASSLVAGVIHEQFF
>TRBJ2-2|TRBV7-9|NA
CASSPGQYTGELFF
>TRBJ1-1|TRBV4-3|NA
CASSQEPGALNTEAFF
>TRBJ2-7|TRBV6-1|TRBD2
CASSEGTSGRDEQYF
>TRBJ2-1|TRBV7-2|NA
CASSQWNRNYNEQFF
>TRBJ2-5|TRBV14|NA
CASSHSGERATQYF
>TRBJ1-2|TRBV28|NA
CASSRQITGYTF
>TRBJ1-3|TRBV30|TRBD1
CAWSARQGFSGNTIYF
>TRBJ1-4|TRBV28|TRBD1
CASTTRQGGLFF
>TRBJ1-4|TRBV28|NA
CASSLPSSDEKLFF
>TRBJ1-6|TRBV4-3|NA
CASSQEGPPRPNSPLHF
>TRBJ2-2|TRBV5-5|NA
CASSYLTGNTGELFF
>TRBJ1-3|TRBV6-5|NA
CASKDTFSGNTIYF
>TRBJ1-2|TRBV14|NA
CASSQDSSSNYGYTF
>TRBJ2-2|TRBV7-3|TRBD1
CASSLASTSLTGVTGELFF
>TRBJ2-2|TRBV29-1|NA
CSVLRTANTGELFF
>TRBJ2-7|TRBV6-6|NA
CASSYPDRAYEQYF
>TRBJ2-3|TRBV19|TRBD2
CASATRTSGRLDTQYF
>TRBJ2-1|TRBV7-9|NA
CASSYIVDEQFF
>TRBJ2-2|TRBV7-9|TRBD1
CASSPRDRGPTGELFF
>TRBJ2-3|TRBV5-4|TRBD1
CASSQTGQGLWDTQYF
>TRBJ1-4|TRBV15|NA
CATSRGEGKEEKLFF
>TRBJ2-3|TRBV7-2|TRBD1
CASSQDRGDTQYF
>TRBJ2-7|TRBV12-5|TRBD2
CASGFSLAGGAYEQYF
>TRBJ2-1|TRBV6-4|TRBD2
CASSPGLGGYEQFF
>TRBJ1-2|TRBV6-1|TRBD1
CASKIPDRDYGYTF
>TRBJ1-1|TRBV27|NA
CASSFVRAGDTEAFF
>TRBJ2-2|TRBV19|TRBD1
CASRGQGADTGELFF
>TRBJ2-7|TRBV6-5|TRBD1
CATYRQGFYEQYF
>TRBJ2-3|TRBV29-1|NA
CSVREQGIGTDTQYF
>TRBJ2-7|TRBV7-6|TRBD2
CASSILAGGPHGEQYF
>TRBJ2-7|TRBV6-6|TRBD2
CASSPLGTSGSYEQYF
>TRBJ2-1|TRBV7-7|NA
CASSLSRAGHQEQFF
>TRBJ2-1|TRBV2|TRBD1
CASTYRGRGAGVIREQFF
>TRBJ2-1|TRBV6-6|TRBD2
CASSYSSAGKRGEFF
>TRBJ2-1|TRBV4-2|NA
CASSQDPAPHPDNEQFF
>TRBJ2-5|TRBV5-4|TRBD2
CASGRGGGETQYF
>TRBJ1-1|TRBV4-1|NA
CASSQDFFGAEGSTEAFF
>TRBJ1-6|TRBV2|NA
CASTDSNYNSPLHF
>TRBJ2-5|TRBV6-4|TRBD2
CASSYSGGDQETQYF
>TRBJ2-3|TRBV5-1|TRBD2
CASSLGLAGTDTQYF
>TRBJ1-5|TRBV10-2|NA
CASSERGAGNQPQHF